This T cell receptor beta chain was sequenced during a study of T cell responses to AZD1222 COVID-19 vaccine. TCRdb keeps only in-frame clones here, not all; method: immunoSEQ multiplex PCR. The sample contains roughly 100,000 clones, 89% of which appear only once. V lost 4 bases and J lost 7, with 11 bases in between. The germline V gene encodes CDR1 MGHDK and CDR2 SYGVNS. This CDR3 region has 13 residues. The V call is TRBV25-1, the J call TRBJ1-5; perhaps TRBD1 as D (5 bases). The sequence derives from an adult who received the AZD1222 COVID-19 vaccine. Sequencing was performed on peripheral blood, taken 28 days after the second AZD1222 dose. The CDR3 bases are TGTGCCAGCAGTGCAGGGCCCCACCAGCCCCAGCATTTT. It is translated as CASSAGPHQPQHF.